Below, 32 T cell receptor beta chains from the same sample are listed, as sequenced in a study of blood T cell repertoires in COVID-19. Assay used: immunoSEQ multiplex PCR; TCRdb lists only in-frame clones, some missing. This sample has fewer than 80,000 clones, with around 89% found just once. Material for sequencing was peripheral blood. The receptor set was obtained from a man aged 50 to 59 with acute or convalescent COVID-19.

J is TRBJ2-1 and V is TRBV2; D is unclear. V was pared by 5 bases and J by 5 bases, with 16 bases between. From germline, CDR1 is SNHLY and CDR2 FYNNEI. The CDR3 runs to 15 residues. The CDR3 region is CASSYTGELHNEQFF. CDR3 nucleotide sequence: TGTGCCAGCAGTTATACCGGAGAGCTGCACAATGAGCAGTTCTTC.

The V call is TRBV15, the J call TRBJ2-7; TRBD2 might be the D (5 bases). V lost 0 bases, J lost 4 bases, and 10 bases lay in between. This CDR3 comprises 14 residues. Germline V gives CDR1 LNHNV, CDR2 YYDKDF (reference sequence). The CDR3 bases are TGTGCCACCAGCAGAGAATCGGGAAGGTACGAGCAGTACTTC. Translation gives CATSRESGRYEQYF.

This clone has a handful of counts. The chain couples TRBV7-9 to TRBJ1-4; no definite D call. This CDR3 contains 17 residues. CDR1 and CDR2 from the germline V gene are SEHNR and FQNEAQ (reference sequence). The ends were cut back, 1 base at V and 7 bases at J, with 19 bases in the middle. For the CDR3, the DNA is TGTGCCAGCAGCTTAGGATCGACACTTTCGGGAGGTGAAAAACTGTTTTTT. This encodes CASSLGSTLSGGEKLFF.

The chain has TRBV11-3 and TRBJ1-5, with 7 bases that match TRBD1. This CDR3 is 15 amino acids long. Trimming at V came to 2 bases and at J to 3 bases, leaving 4 bases not matched to a gene. Germline-derived CDR1 and CDR2 are SGHNT and YENEEA. CDR3 region: CASSLTGEDNQPQHF. CDR3 in DNA: TGTGCCAGCAGCTTAACAGGGGAAGACAATCAGCCCCAGCATTTT.

This chain uses TRBV19 with TRBJ1-4; D unresolved. Germline CDR1 and CDR2: LNHDA and SQIVND (reference sequence). CDR3 size: 12 residues. V dropped 2 bases and J dropped 8 bases, with 6 bases sitting between them. The chain's CDR3 is CASSISGEKLFF. The CDR3 DNA reads TGTGCCAGTAGTATATCGGGGGAAAAACTGTTTTTT.

This clone was seen a handful of times. The chain employs TRBV24-1 and TRBJ1-5, with D hard to call. This CDR3 contains 15 residues. V was cut by 1 base and J by 5 bases, with 11 bases left in between. Germline lookup yields CDR1 KGHDR and CDR2 SFDVKD. The CDR3, as DNA: TGTGCCACCAGTGATTTTATTGACTGGGATCAGCCCCAGCATTTT. This translates into CATSDFIDWDQPQHF.

The chain employs TRBV7-6 and TRBJ2-7; possibly TRBD2 for D (5 bases). Per the germline V gene, CDR1 is SGHVS and CDR2 is FNYEAQ. Trimming pared 0 bases from V and 3 bases from J, leaving 12 bases between. There are 15 residues in the CDR3. The CDR3 sequence is CASSLAPRALYEQYF. DNA for the CDR3: TGTGCCAGCAGCTTAGCTCCGCGGGCCCTCTACGAGCAGTACTTC.

This sequence joins TRBV18 and TRBJ1-3, with a tentative D call TRBD1 (6 bases). This CDR3 is built from 14 residues. V was clipped by 5 bases and J by 0 bases, with 8 bases between them. Germline values: CDR1 KGHSH, CDR2 LQKENI. The CDR3: CASSDRSSGNTIYF. The CDR3 bases are TGTGCCAGCTCAGACAGGTCCTCTGGAAACACCATATATTTT.

This clone was observed once. J is TRBJ2-7 and V is TRBV7-2; TRBD2 matches 12 bases. CDR1 and CDR2 (germline): SGHTA, FQGNSA. The CDR3 totals 15 residues. V dropped 5 bases and J dropped 3; count of bases not matched to a gene: 5. CDR3 region: CASSQTSGSFYEQYF. CDR3 nucleotides: TGTGCCAGCAGCCAGACTAGCGGGAGTTTCTACGAGCAGTACTTC.

V and J are TRBV6-2 or TRBV6-3 and TRBJ1-2; TRBD1 aligns across 7 bases. CDR1 MNHEY and CDR2 SVGEGT come from the germline V gene. Trimming took 4 bases from V and 8 from J; bases not matched to a gene: 7. This CDR3 contains 13 residues. CDR3 sequence reads: CASSSSGGGGYTF. As DNA, the CDR3 is TGTGCCAGCAGTTCGTCAGGGGGAGGAGGCTACACCTTC.

V is TRBV19 and J is TRBJ2-1; 10 positions agree with TRBD2. CDR3 length: 15 residues. J gave up 4 bases and V 5 bases, and 5 bases lay outside the gene matches. The V gene's germline CDR1 is LNHDA and CDR2 SQIVND (reference sequence). The CDR3, as DNA: TGTGCCAGTAGTGCGGGACTAGCGTTATACAATGAGCAGTTCTTC. Translated, it gives CASSAGLALYNEQFF. The whole variable domain, filled in from reference TRBV19 and TRBJ2-1, reads DGGITQSPKYLFRKEGQNVTLSCEQNLNHDAMYWYRQDPGQGLRLIYYSQIVNDFQKGDIAEGYSVSREKKESFPLTVTSAQKNPTAFYLCASSAGLALYNEQFFGPGTRLTVL.

Remarks on this clone: The sample carries other DNA sequences with the same CDR3. The gene calls are TRBV5-1 and TRBJ2-1; D is undetermined. The CDR3 is made up of 12 amino acids. The germline gives CDR1 SGHRS, CDR2 YFSETQ. With 0 bases removed from V and 8 bases from J, the gap between germline ends came to 6 bases. CDR3 protein: CASSLVADEQFF. The CDR3 DNA follows: TGCGCCAGCAGCTTGGTAGCTGATGAGCAGTTCTTC.

The chain is built from TRBV30 and TRBJ1-2; tentative D call: TRBD1 (5 bases). Deletions cut 0 bases from V and 2 bases from J, with 16 bases between. Germline lookup yields CDR1 GTSNPN and CDR2 SVGIG (reference sequence). The CDR3 totals 16 residues. The CDR3 loop reads CAWSVGAPTANYGYTF. DNA of the CDR3: TGTGCCTGGAGTGTAGGGGCCCCGACGGCGAACTATGGCTACACCTTC.

This clone was counted a single time. The chain couples TRBV6-2 or TRBV6-3 to TRBJ2-5, with D perhaps matching TRBD2 (6 bases). The CDR3 runs to 14 residues. Between the trimmed V and J ends, which lost 5 bases and 1 base, there was a span of 11 bases. Germline values: CDR1 MNHEY, CDR2 SVGEGT. The CDR3 region has the DNA TGTGCCAGCAGTAGGGACGGGAGCCAAGAGACCCAGTACTTC. This codes for CASSRDGSQETQYF.

This clone came up once. The same CDR3 is also encoded by other DNA sequences in this sample. V usage is TRBV3-1 (or the pseudogene TRBV3-2) and J usage is TRBJ2-7, with TRBD1 matching 8 bases. J lost 4 bases, V lost 4 bases, and 9 bases had no gene match. CDR1 is LGHDT, CDR2 YNNKEL, per germline (reference sequence). The CDR3 extends over 15 amino acids. The CDR3, as DNA: TGTGCCAGCAGCCCCTCGGGGCAGGGGGCTTACGAGCAGTACTTC. Translating it yields CASSPSGQGAYEQYF.

For the CDR3, the DNA is TGTGCCAGCAGTGATTCTGCAGGGAATGGCTACACCTTC. Translating gives CASSDSAGNGYTF. This rearrangement joins TRBV6-1 to TRBJ1-2, with D perhaps TRBD1 (5 bases). CDR1 and CDR2 from the germline V gene are MNHNS and SASEGT. V was trimmed by 3 bases and J by 6 bases, leaving 11 bases between them. The CDR3 has 13 residues.

V is TRBV30 and J is TRBJ1-5; D might be TRBD1 (5 bases). Trimming pared 2 bases from V and 3 bases from J, leaving 14 bases between. Germline lookup yields CDR1 GTSNPN and CDR2 SVGIG (reference sequence). The CDR3 contains 15 residues. DNA of the CDR3: TGTGCCTGGAGTTCAGGGCAGGGAACCAATCAGCCCCAGCATTTT. This sequence encodes CAWSSGQGTNQPQHF.

This clone is a singleton in its sample. The CDR3 spells CASSLQRGPDDEQFF. CDR3 nucleotides: TGTGCCAGCAGCTTACAAAGAGGCCCCGACGATGAGCAGTTCTTC. This chain uses TRBV7-9 with TRBJ2-1; D gene unclear. The germline V and J ends were trimmed by 2 bases and 8 bases, with 16 bases remaining between them. Germline CDR1 reads SEHNR; CDR2 reads FQNEAQ (reference sequence). There are 15 residues in the CDR3.

V gene TRBV4-1 combines with J gene TRBJ1-1; D is possibly TRBD1 (5 bases). Germline CDR1 is MGHRA and CDR2 is YSYEKL. The CDR3 loop spans 18 amino acids. V was cut by 3 bases and J by 3 bases, with 23 bases left in between. The chain's CDR3 is CASSHAGINQGADTEAFF. CDR3 nucleotide sequence: TGCGCCAGCAGCCATGCAGGGATTAATCAAGGCGCGGACACTGAAGCTTTCTTT.

The gene calls are TRBV24-1 and TRBJ1-5, with TRBD1 identical over 10 bases. This CDR3 comprises 14 residues. V lost 9 bases, J lost 1 base, and 2 bases stayed unmatched. Germline values: CDR1 KGHDR, CDR2 SFDVKD. DNA of the CDR3: TGTGCCACCGGGACAGGGGACAGCAATCAGCCCCAGCATTTT. This translates into CATGTGDSNQPQHF.

The chain has TRBV18 and TRBJ1-2, with a weak D call TRBD1 (5 bases). Germline CDR1 KGHSH, CDR2 LQKENI. The CDR3 sequence is 14 residues long. The V end lost 5 bases, the J end lost 4 bases, and 14 bases lay between the germline ends. The CDR3 region is CASSKTQDGYGYTF. The CDR3 DNA reads as TGTGCCAGCTCAAAGACACAGGACGGCTATGGCTACACCTTC.

J is TRBJ1-1 and V is TRBV12-3 or TRBV12-4; D uncertain. The V end lost 3 bases, the J end lost 1 base, and 3 bases lay between the germline ends. The CDR3 is 12 amino acids. CDR3 DNA: TGTGCCAGCAGTTTCTCGAACACTGAAGCTTTCTTT. It is translated as CASSFSNTEAFF.

In this sample, this clone turned up once. The chain joins TRBV5-4 to TRBJ1-2, with TRBD1 identical over 11 bases. Losses at the gene ends were 2 bases for V and 8 bases for J; bases not matched to a gene: 5. Per the germline V gene, CDR1 is SGHNT and CDR2 is YYREEE (reference sequence). The CDR3 consists of 14 residues. The CDR3 region has the DNA TGTGCCAGCAGCTTAGGACAGGGGGCCAGGGGCTACACCTTC. Translated: CASSLGQGARGYTF.

The rearrangement links TRBV6-1 to TRBJ2-2; D unresolved. This CDR3 has 15 residues. The V end was cut by 3 bases, the J end by 0 bases, with 8 bases between. CDR1 and CDR2 from the germline V gene are MNHNS and SASEGT. CDR3 DNA sequence: TGTGCCAGCAGTGAGCCCGGAGCGAACACCGGGGAGCTGTTTTTT. This translates into CASSEPGANTGELFF.

The genes are TRBV3-1 (or the pseudogene TRBV3-2) and TRBJ2-1, with a possible D match to TRBD1 (6 bases). The CDR3 consists of 17 residues. Trimming left V 5 bases short and J 4 bases short, with 21 bases between. Germline V lookup: CDR1 LGHDT, CDR2 YNNKEL (reference sequence). The CDR3, as DNA: TGTGCCAGCAGCAAGTTCGCCAGACAGGCCTTTTACAATGAGCAGTTCTTC. It translates to CASSKFARQAFYNEQFF.

The genes are TRBV7-2 and TRBJ2-7; 7 nucleotides line up with TRBD2. V shed 1 base and J 7 bases; nucleotides not matched to a gene: 10. CDR3 length equals 15 residues. Germline CDR1 reads SGHTA; CDR2 reads FQGNSA. CDR3 in amino acids: CASSLEVGAGEEQYF. The CDR3 coding sequence is TGTGCCAGCAGCTTAGAGGTCGGCGCGGGGGAAGAGCAGTACTTC.

The V call is TRBV5-1, the J call TRBJ2-1, with 7 bases that match TRBD2. This CDR3 region has 17 residues. V gave up 3 bases and J gave up 9 bases; unmatched junction bases: 18. Germline V gives CDR1 SGHRS, CDR2 YFSETQ. DNA for the CDR3: TGCGCCAGCAGCTCAGGGCGATTGGCGGGAGCAGCTGGTGAGCAGTTCTTC. Translation gives CASSSGRLAGAAGEQFF.

This clone was counted between two and nine times. J is TRBJ1-1 and V is TRBV18; D might be TRBD1 (6 bases). Trimming cost V 1 base and J 6 bases, with 12 bases left between them. This CDR3 spans 14 amino acids. The germline V gene has CDR1 KGHSH and CDR2 LQKENI. The CDR3 protein is CASSPQQGLAEAFF. CDR3 coding DNA: TGTGCCAGCTCACCACAACAGGGTTTGGCTGAAGCTTTCTTT.

The V call is TRBV9, the J call TRBJ2-7, with 7 bases aligning to TRBD2. The CDR3 spans 15 residues. Per the germline V gene, CDR1 is SGDLS and CDR2 is YYNGEE. Trimming cost V 0 bases and J 5 bases; bases outside gene matches: 8. The CDR3 region is CASSVGEGLINEQYF. The CDR3 DNA sequence: TGTGCCAGCAGCGTAGGGGAGGGACTAATTAACGAGCAGTACTTC.

V is TRBV21-1 and J is TRBJ1-2; the D call in the table, TRBD1, was not verified against the DNA. TRBV21-1 counts as a pseudogene. CDR3 length: 14 amino acids. The CDR3 nucleotides are TGTGCCAGCAGCAAGGTTTGCAGGGGGCATGGCTACACCTTC. It is translated as CASSKVCRGHGYTF.

The rearrangement links TRBV19 to TRBJ2-7; 9 bases are shared with TRBD1. Germline loops: CDR1 LNHDA, CDR2 SQIVND (reference sequence). V lost 3 bases and J lost 2; bases outside the gene matches: 2. The CDR3 has 14 residues. The CDR3 here is CASSMGQGPYEQYF. DNA of the CDR3: TGTGCCAGTAGTATGGGACAGGGCCCCTACGAGCAGTACTTC.

As DNA, the CDR3 is TGTGCCAGTAGTAGCCAGATGAACACTGAAGCTTTCTTT. Translation: CASSSQMNTEAFF. V is TRBV19 and J is TRBJ1-1; D is unclear. Germline V gene data show CDR1 as LNHDA and CDR2 as SQIVND (reference sequence). Trimming left V 4 bases short and J 0 bases short, with 6 bases between. The CDR3 has 13 residues.